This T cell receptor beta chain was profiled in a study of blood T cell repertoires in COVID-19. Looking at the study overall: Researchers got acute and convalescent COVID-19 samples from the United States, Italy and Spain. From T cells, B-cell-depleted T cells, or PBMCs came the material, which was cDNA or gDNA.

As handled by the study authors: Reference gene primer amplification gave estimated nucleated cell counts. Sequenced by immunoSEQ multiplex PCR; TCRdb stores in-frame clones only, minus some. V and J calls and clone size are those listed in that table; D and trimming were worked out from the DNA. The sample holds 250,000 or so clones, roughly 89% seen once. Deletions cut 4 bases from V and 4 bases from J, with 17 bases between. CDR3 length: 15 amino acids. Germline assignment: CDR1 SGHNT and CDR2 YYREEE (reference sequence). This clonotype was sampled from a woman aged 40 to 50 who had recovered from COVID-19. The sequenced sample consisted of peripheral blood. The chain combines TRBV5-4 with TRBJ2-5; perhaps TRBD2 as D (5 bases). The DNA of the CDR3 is TGTGCCAGCAGCCTCGACCTGTTTGGAGGAGAGACCCAGTACTTC. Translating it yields CASSLDLFGGETQYF.